Listed here are 26 T cell receptor beta chains from one sample, sequenced in a study of T cell changes during pregnancy in multiple sclerosis. Profiled with immunoSEQ multiplex PCR; TCRdb holds only in-frame clones, not every one. Here the sample spans roughly 22,000 clones, 88% being singletons. The specimen comprised CD4+ T cells from peripheral blood mononuclear cells, sampled in the first trimester of pregnancy. The receptor set was obtained from a female donor in good health, enrolled as a control in a pregnancy study.

This chain joins TRBV7-9 and TRBJ2-3, with 9 bases aligning to TRBD1. CDR1 is SEHNR, CDR2 FQNEAQ, per germline (reference sequence). The V gene end was trimmed by 5 bases and the J gene end by 3 bases; junction bases not matched to a gene: 6. This CDR3 is 15 amino acids long. Here the CDR3 reads CASSPQGAMTDTQYF. CDR3 sequence (DNA): TGTGCCAGCAGCCCACAGGGGGCGATGACAGATACGCAGTATTTT.

The J gene is TRBJ2-2, the V gene TRBV7-2; TRBD2 aligns across 9 bases. V gave up 3 bases and J gave up 4 bases; unmatched junction bases: 9. This CDR3 spans 17 amino acids. The V gene's germline CDR1 is SGHTA and CDR2 FQGNSA. The CDR3 region is CASSFLAGNKVTGELFF. CDR3 in DNA: TGTGCCAGCAGCTTCCTAGCGGGAAATAAGGTCACCGGGGAGCTGTTTTTT.

The chain joins TRBV7-9 to TRBJ2-1; 8 bases are shared with TRBD1. The germline CDR1 and CDR2 sequences are SEHNR and FQNEAQ (reference sequence). The CDR3 totals 14 residues. J gave up 3 bases and V 3 bases, and 1 base lay outside the gene matches. The CDR3 sequence is CASSLGQDYNEQFF. The CDR3 DNA reads TGTGCCAGCAGCTTGGGACAGGACTACAATGAGCAGTTCTTC.

This clone showed up just once. The chain carries TRBV6-5 and TRBJ1-3; D is perhaps TRBD1 (5 bases). The CDR3 is 14 residues long. Trimming removed 6 bases from V and 4 bases from J, with 13 bases in between. Germline loops: CDR1 MNHEY, CDR2 SVGAGI. CDR3 region: CASRGQSYGNTIYF. In DNA, the CDR3 is TGTGCCAGCAGGGGGCAAAGCTACGGAAACACCATATATTTT.

The count of this clone is one. The chain is built from TRBV18 and TRBJ2-7, with D unresolved. V gave up 4 bases and J gave up 2 bases, with 12 bases separating them. Germline assignment: CDR1 KGHSH and CDR2 LQKENI. The CDR3 covers 14 residues. In DNA, the CDR3 is TGTGCCAGCTCACTAAGTCTCCAGACCTACGAGCAGTACTTC. Its protein product is CASSLSLQTYEQYF.

V is TRBV30 and J is TRBJ1-5; D gene uncertain. Germline CDR1 and CDR2: GTSNPN and SVGIG (reference sequence). Trimming shortened V by 0 bases and J by 7 bases, and 13 bases separated the two germline ends. The CDR3 loop spans 14 amino acids. The CDR3 DNA reads TGTGCCTGGAGTGTAGCAGGTGCTGGGCAGCCCCAGCATTTT. It codes for CAWSVAGAGQPQHF.

The rearrangement uses TRBV9 and TRBJ1-4, with a possible D match to TRBD1 (5 bases). The germline V and J ends were trimmed by 0 bases and 6 bases, with 12 bases remaining between them. Looked up from germline, CDR1 is SGDLS and CDR2 is YYNGEE. This CDR3 spans 15 amino acids. The CDR3 region has the DNA TGTGCCAGCAGCGTAGGAGCCCAGGGCTATGAAAAACTGTTTTTT. Amino acids: CASSVGAQGYEKLFF.

This chain links TRBV5-6 with TRBJ2-1; 13 positions agree with TRBD2. The CDR3 consists of 15 residues. Germline trimming cut 4 bases from V and 9 bases from J; bases unmatched to any gene: 7. Germline V lookup: CDR1 SGHDT, CDR2 YYEEEE. The CDR3: CASSEWGLAGFEQFF. CDR3 coding DNA: TGTGCCAGCAGCGAATGGGGACTAGCGGGATTTGAGCAGTTCTTC.

The chain combines TRBV4-2 with TRBJ2-1; TRBD1 aligns across 11 bases. V shed 3 bases, J shed 5 bases, and the junction held 3 bases outside the gene matches. The CDR3 has 15 amino acids. Germline-derived CDR1 and CDR2 are LGHNA and YNFKEQ. CDR3: CASSHAGQGDNEQFF. As DNA, the CDR3 is TGTGCCAGCAGCCATGCGGGACAGGGGGACAATGAGCAGTTCTTC.

This chain joins TRBV7-8 and TRBJ2-2, with 11 positions matching TRBD1. V gave up 4 bases and J gave up 2 bases; unmatched junction bases: 9. Germline CDR1 and CDR2: SGHVS and FQNEAQ. The CDR3 has 18 residues. This CDR3 is CASSSFRDRGINTGELFF. The CDR3 DNA reads as TGTGCCAGCAGCTCATTCCGGGACAGGGGGATTAACACCGGGGAGCTGTTTTTT.

This chain joins TRBV7-9 and TRBJ1-2; 8 bases match TRBD1. The CDR3 has 18 residues. The V gene's germline CDR1 is SEHNR and CDR2 FQNEAQ (reference sequence). V was pared by 2 bases and J by 2 bases, with 13 bases of the junction left unmatched. CDR3 DNA sequence: TGTGCCAGCAGCTTACGCGAGACAGGGGAGGTGTGGAACTATGGCTACACCTTC. Translation: CASSLRETGEVWNYGYTF.

The V call is TRBV18, the J call TRBJ2-2; TRBD1 matches at 7 bases. With 3 bases clipped from V and 4 bases from J, the junction kept 14 bases outside the gene matches. CDR1 KGHSH and CDR2 LQKENI come from the germline V gene. This CDR3 spans 18 amino acids. DNA of the CDR3: TGTGCCAGCTCACCCACAGCACCGGACAGGCTGTCCACCGGGGAGCTGTTTTTT. Translated, it gives CASSPTAPDRLSTGELFF.

The chain is built from TRBV7-2 and TRBJ1-1; 9 nucleotides match TRBD1. The CDR3 consists of 14 residues. The germline V gene encodes CDR1 SGHTA and CDR2 FQGNSA. The V segment lost 5 bases and the J segment 2 bases; nucleotides outside the gene matches: 3. The CDR3 loop reads CASSRDRANTEAFF. The CDR3 nucleotides are TGTGCCAGCAGCCGGGACAGGGCTAACACTGAAGCTTTCTTT.

The chain links TRBV9 to TRBJ2-7, with 8 bases matching TRBD1. Germline loops: CDR1 SGDLS, CDR2 YYNGEE. V shed 2 bases and J 5 bases; nucleotides not matched to a gene: 9. The CDR3 runs 15 residues. The CDR3 DNA is TGTGCCAGCAGCGTGGACGCAGGGGGCCTTGACGAGCAGTACTTC. Amino acids: CASSVDAGGLDEQYF.

The chain couples TRBV18 to TRBJ1-1, with 11 bases aligning to TRBD1. Germline values: CDR1 KGHSH, CDR2 LQKENI. This CDR3 comprises 15 residues. The trim removed 4 bases at V and 9 bases at J, leaving 10 bases unmatched. CDR3 sequence: CASSRAGRDRGKAFF. The CDR3 DNA is TGTGCCAGCTCACGTGCTGGCCGGGACAGGGGGAAAGCTTTCTTT.

The chain carries TRBV6-4 and TRBJ1-2; 8 nucleotides line up with TRBD1. The germline gives CDR1 MRHNA, CDR2 SNTAGT. V lost 6 bases and J lost 8; bases outside the gene matches: 5. The CDR3 has 12 residues. The CDR3 sequence: CASRGQDDGYTF. CDR3 coding DNA: TGTGCCAGCAGGGGACAGGACGACGGCTACACCTTC.

The chain uses TRBV7-2 and TRBJ2-7; D is perhaps TRBD2 (6 bases). The germline gives CDR1 SGHTA, CDR2 FQGNSA. The CDR3 covers 16 residues. Trimming left V 1 base short and J 2 bases short, with 15 bases between. CDR3 nucleotide sequence: TGTGCCAGCAGCTTAGGACTAGGCGGGCCCACCTACGAGCAGTACTTC. Translation: CASSLGLGGPTYEQYF.

V is TRBV5-5 and J is TRBJ1-4, with D unclear. V lost 2 bases and J lost 2, with 13 bases in between. CDR1 and CDR2 from the germline V gene are SGHKS and YYEKEE (reference sequence). The CDR3 has 16 residues. The CDR3 loop is CASSLIAVTTNEKLFF. The CDR3 DNA reads TGTGCCAGCAGCTTAATAGCGGTAACGACTAATGAAAAACTGTTTTTT.

This chain connects TRBV5-1 to TRBJ1-1, with D maybe TRBD1 (5 bases). The CDR3 consists of 15 residues. The germline V and J ends were trimmed by 2 bases and 5 bases, with 16 bases remaining between them. The germline V gene encodes CDR1 SGHRS and CDR2 YFSETQ. The chain's CDR3 is CASSLYGGEPTEAFF. The CDR3 bases are TGCGCCAGCAGCTTATACGGGGGGGAGCCTACTGAAGCTTTCTTT.

The V and J genes are TRBV5-1 and TRBJ2-2, with TRBD2 matching 10 bases. CDR3 length: 16 amino acids. After removal of 4 bases from V and 2 bases from J, the junction contained 5 bases not matched to a gene. The germline CDR1 and CDR2 sequences are SGHRS and YFSETQ. For the CDR3, the DNA is TGCGCCAGCAGCCTTACTAGCGGGGTTAACACCGGGGAGCTGTTTTTT. Translating it yields CASSLTSGVNTGELFF.

This clone was observed a single time. The chain combines TRBV5-1 with TRBJ2-3; TRBD2 agrees at 7 bases. Germline V gives CDR1 SGHRS, CDR2 YFSETQ. Trimming removed 6 bases from V and 0 bases from J; junction bases left unmatched: 4. The CDR3 loop spans 14 amino acids. CDR3 DNA sequence: TGCGCCAGCAAATCGACTAGCAGCACAGATACGCAGTATTTT. Residues: CASKSTSSTDTQYF.

The chain recombines TRBV30 with TRBJ1-4, with D tentatively TRBD1 (6 bases). This CDR3 is built from 15 residues. Germline CDR1 is GTSNPN and CDR2 is SVGIG (reference sequence). With 3 bases removed from V and 7 bases from J, the gap between germline ends came to 18 bases. The CDR3 loop is CAWSTNRALGEKLFF. CDR3 in DNA: TGTGCCTGGAGCACTAACAGGGCCCTCGGTGAAAAACTGTTTTTT.

V usage is TRBV18 and J usage is TRBJ2-7; D not certain. The CDR3 extends over 12 amino acids. Trimming pared 1 base from V and 7 bases from J, leaving 8 bases between. CDR1 is KGHSH and CDR2 is LQKENI in the germline V gene. CDR3 DNA sequence: TGTGCCAGCTCACCACTCGGTTCGGAGCAGTACTTC. It specifies CASSPLGSEQYF.

The chain is built from TRBV2 and TRBJ1-2; D not certain. The V gene lost 7 bases and the J gene lost 3 bases, with 24 bases spanning the gap. CDR1 and CDR2 from the germline V gene are SNHLY and FYNNEI. The CDR3 consists of 17 residues. CDR3 amino acids: CASTGSMRVVSDYGYTF. The CDR3 DNA reads as TGTGCCAGCACTGGGTCTATGAGGGTGGTGTCTGACTATGGCTACACCTTC.

The chain links TRBV12-5 to TRBJ2-1, with 11 bases matching TRBD2. With 1 base clipped from V and 7 bases from J, the junction kept 9 bases outside the gene matches. The V gene's germline CDR1 is LGHNT and CDR2 FRNRAP. The CDR3 contains 17 residues. CDR3 region: CASGLALLAGVGNEQFF. The DNA of the CDR3 is TGTGCTAGTGGTTTGGCCCTACTAGCGGGAGTCGGGAATGAGCAGTTCTTC.

The V call is TRBV6-5, the J call TRBJ2-3; 10 positions match TRBD2. The V segment lost 5 bases and the J segment 0 bases; nucleotides outside the gene matches: 2. CDR3 size: 15 residues. The germline gives CDR1 MNHEY, CDR2 SVGAGI. As DNA, the CDR3 is TGTGCCAGCAGTCCACTAGCGGGGAGCACAGATACGCAGTATTTT. Translated, it gives CASSPLAGSTDTQYF.